This T cell receptor beta chain was sequenced in a study of TIL therapy for anti-PD-1-resistant metastatic lung cancer. Whole-study context: Most patients had lung adenocarcinoma; a handful of tumors were EGFR-mutant, two ALK-rearranged; half smoked currently or formerly. General observations from the study: Compared with baseline intratumoral T cells, expanded TIL cultures were more clonal and less diverse (6% vs 31%).

This clone has just one count. Its target is unknown. Time point reported: pre-treatment sample, taken before nivolumab and TIL therapy. Most excised metastases sampled were pleural nodules or supraclavicular lymph nodes. Patients then received nivolumab; progressors got lymphodepletion, TIL and IL-2. This was the immunoSEQ v3 assay. TCRdb's table, derived via immunoSEQ multiplex PCR, lists solely in-frame clones and lacks some. The repertoire holds 95,000 or so clones, under 70% seen once, with approximately 11% in the top ten. The germline V and J ends were trimmed by 2 bases and 2 bases, with 13 bases remaining between them. Germline CDR1 is SQVTM and CDR2 is ANQGSEA. This CDR3 has 14 residues.

The chain carries TRBV29-1 and TRBJ2-7; D is unresolved. The TCR originated in a person between 25 and 79 years old with non-small cell lung cancer. The sample was tumor tissue, taken at baseline. For the CDR3, the DNA is TGCAGCGTTGAAATCCCCGACGGTACCTACGAGCAGTACTTC. This gives the protein CSVEIPDGTYEQYF.